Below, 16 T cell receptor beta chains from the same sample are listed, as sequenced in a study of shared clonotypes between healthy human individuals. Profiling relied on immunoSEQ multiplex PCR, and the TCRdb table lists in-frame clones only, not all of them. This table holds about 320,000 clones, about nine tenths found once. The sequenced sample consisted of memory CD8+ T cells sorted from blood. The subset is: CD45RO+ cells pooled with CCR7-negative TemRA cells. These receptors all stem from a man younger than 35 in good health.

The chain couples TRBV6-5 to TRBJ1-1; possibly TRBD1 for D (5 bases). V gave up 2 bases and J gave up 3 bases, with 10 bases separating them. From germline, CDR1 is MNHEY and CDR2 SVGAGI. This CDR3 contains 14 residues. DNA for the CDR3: TGTGCCAGCAGTTACGAGGGGTCGGACACTGAAGCTTTCTTT. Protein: CASSYEGSDTEAFF.

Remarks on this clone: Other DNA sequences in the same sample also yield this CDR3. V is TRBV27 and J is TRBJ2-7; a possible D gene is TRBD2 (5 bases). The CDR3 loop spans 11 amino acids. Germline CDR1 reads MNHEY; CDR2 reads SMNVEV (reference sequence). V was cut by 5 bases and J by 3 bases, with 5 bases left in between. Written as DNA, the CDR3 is TGTGCCAGCAGTCGGGGCTACGAGCAGTACTTC. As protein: CASSRGYEQYF.

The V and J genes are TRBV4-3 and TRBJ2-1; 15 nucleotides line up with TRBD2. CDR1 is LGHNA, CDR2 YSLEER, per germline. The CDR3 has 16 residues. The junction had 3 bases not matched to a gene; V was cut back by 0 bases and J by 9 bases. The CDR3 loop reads CASSQELGLAGGEQFF. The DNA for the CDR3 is TGCGCCAGCAGCCAAGAGTTGGGACTAGCGGGAGGTGAGCAGTTCTTC.

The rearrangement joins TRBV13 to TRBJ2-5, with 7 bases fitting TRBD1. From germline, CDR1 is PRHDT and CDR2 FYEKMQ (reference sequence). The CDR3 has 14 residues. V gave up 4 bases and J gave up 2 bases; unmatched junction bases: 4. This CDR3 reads CASSSRQGQETQYF. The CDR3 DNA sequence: TGTGCCAGCAGCTCGCGACAGGGACAAGAGACCCAGTACTTC.

The CDR3 spells CSVGAGRAYEQYF. The CDR3 nucleotides read TGCAGCGTTGGGGCAGGAAGAGCCTACGAGCAGTACTTC. This chain links TRBV29-1 with TRBJ2-7; no definite D call. The germline V gene has CDR1 SQVTM and CDR2 ANQGSEA. V lost 4 bases and J 2 bases, leaving 12 bases between the germline ends. The CDR3 is 13 residues long.

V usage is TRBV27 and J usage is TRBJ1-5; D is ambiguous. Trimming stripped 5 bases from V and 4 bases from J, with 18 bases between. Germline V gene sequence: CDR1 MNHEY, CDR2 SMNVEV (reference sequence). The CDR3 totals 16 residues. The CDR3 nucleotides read TGTGCCAGCAGTCATAGCGGACCTGCGGGGAATCAGCCCCAGCATTTT. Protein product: CASSHSGPAGNQPQHF.

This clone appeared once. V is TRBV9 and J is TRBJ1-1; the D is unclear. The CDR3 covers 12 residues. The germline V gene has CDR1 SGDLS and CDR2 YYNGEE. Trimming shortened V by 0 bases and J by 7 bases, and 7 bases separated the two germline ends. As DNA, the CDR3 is TGTGCCAGCAGCGTAGTGGACGGTGAAGCTTTCTTT. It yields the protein CASSVVDGEAFF.

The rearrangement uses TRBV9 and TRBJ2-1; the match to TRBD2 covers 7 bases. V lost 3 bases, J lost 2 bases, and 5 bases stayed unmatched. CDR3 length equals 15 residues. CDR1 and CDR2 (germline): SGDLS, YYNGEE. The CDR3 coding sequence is TGTGCCAGCAGCGAGAGCGGGAACCCCTACAATGAGCAGTTCTTC. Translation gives CASSESGNPYNEQFF.

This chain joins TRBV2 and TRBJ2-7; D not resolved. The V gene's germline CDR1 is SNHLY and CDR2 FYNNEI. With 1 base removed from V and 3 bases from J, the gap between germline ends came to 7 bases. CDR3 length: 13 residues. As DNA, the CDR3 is TGTGCCAGCAGTGAAGACATATACTACGAGCAGTACTTC. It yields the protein CASSEDIYYEQYF.

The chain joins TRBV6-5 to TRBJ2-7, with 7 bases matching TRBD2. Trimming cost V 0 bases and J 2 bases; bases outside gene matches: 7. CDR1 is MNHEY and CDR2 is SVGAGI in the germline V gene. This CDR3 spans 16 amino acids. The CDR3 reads CASSYSKRGPAYEQYF. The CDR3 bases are TGTGCCAGCAGTTACTCGAAGCGGGGCCCGGCCTACGAGCAGTACTTC.

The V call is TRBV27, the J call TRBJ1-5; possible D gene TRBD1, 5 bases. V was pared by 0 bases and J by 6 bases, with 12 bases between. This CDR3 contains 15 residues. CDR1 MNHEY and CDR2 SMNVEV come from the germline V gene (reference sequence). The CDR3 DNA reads TGTGCCAGCAGTTTATCGGTTCAGGGTAGTCAGCCCCAGCATTTT. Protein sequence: CASSLSVQGSQPQHF.

The CDR3 region is CASSQDPGAGASNQPQHF. The CDR3 nucleotides are TGCGCCAGCAGCCAAGACCCAGGTGCAGGGGCGAGCAATCAGCCCCAGCATTTT. This rearrangement joins TRBV4-1 to TRBJ1-5; the D gene is possibly TRBD1 (6 bases). The ends were cut back, 0 bases at V and 1 base at J, with 16 bases in the middle. Per germline, CDR1 MGHRA and CDR2 YSYEKL. CDR3 length: 18 amino acids.

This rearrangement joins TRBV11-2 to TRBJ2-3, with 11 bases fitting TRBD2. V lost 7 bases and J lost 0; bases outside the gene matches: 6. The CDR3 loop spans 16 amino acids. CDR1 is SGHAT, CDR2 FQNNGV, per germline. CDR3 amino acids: CASNEASGGSTDTQYF. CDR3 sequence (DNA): TGTGCCAGCAACGAGGCTAGCGGGGGGAGCACAGATACGCAGTATTTT.

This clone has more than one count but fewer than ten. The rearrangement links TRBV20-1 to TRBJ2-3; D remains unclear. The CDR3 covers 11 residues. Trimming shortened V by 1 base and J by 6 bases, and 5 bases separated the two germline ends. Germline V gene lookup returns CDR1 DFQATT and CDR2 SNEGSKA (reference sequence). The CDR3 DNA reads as TGCAGTGCTAGAGTCGAGGATACGCAGTATTTT. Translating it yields CSARVEDTQYF.

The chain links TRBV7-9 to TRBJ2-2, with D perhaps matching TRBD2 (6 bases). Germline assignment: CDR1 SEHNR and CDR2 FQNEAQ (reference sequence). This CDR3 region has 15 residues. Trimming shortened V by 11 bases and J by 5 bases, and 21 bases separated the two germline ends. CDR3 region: CAGRQHSDGTGELFF. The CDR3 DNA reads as TGTGCCGGGAGGCAGCACAGTGATGGGACCGGGGAGCTGTTTTTT.

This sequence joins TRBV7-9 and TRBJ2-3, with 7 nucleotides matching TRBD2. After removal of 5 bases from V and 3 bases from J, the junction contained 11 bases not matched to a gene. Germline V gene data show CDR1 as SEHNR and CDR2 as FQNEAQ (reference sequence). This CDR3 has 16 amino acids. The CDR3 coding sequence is TGTGCCAGCAGCGCCCCCCTCCTGGGAGGGACAGATACGCAGTATTTT. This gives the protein CASSAPLLGGTDTQYF.